This T cell receptor (beta chain) came from a study of cytomegalovirus exposure and HLA in healthy donors. Concerning this clone: The antigen is unknown.

Amplification used 60 Vbeta primers and 13 Jbeta primers. Sequencing was performed with immunoSEQ multiplex PCR; in TCRdb, only in-frame clones are kept and a portion is missing. The sample carries more than 95,000 clones, 75% recorded once. Broader study findings: Sequences of the TCR beta chain were said to predict the HLA-A and HLA-B alleles of most subjects accurately.

This CDR3 comprises 15 residues. Losses at the gene ends were 4 bases for V and 5 bases for J; bases not matched to a gene: 6. The V gene's germline CDR1 is SGHVS and CDR2 FQNEAQ. Sequenced input: PBMCs. This sequence joins TRBV7-8 and TRBJ2-1; TRBD1 matches at 9 bases. This receptor was taken from a woman younger than 30 in good health and CMV-seronegative. The CDR3 loop is CASSYGTGSHNEQFF. DNA of the CDR3: TGTGCCAGCAGCTACGGGACAGGGTCCCACAATGAGCAGTTCTTC.